This T cell receptor beta chain comes out of a study of OX40 agonist ivuxolimab in advanced cancers. This table comes from immunoSEQ multiplex PCR, and its TCRdb copy is limited to in-frame clones, with some not included. The sample includes roughly 30,000 clones, about 90% of them seen just once. This TCR was sampled from an adult with an advanced solid tumor such as melanoma, head and neck, liver or kidney cancer. Sample: CD4+ or CD8+ T cells sorted from blood, taken in a trial of the OX40 agonist ivuxolimab.

DNA of the CDR3: TGCAGCGTTGAAGTCCTTACAGGGGAGAACACCGGGGAGCTGTTTTTT. Protein product: CSVEVLTGENTGELFF. The chain recombines TRBV29-1 with TRBJ2-2; 7 positions match TRBD1. Trimming took 1 base from V and 1 from J; bases not matched to a gene: 6. The CDR3 contains 16 residues. Germline V gene lookup returns CDR1 SQVTM and CDR2 ANQGSEA.